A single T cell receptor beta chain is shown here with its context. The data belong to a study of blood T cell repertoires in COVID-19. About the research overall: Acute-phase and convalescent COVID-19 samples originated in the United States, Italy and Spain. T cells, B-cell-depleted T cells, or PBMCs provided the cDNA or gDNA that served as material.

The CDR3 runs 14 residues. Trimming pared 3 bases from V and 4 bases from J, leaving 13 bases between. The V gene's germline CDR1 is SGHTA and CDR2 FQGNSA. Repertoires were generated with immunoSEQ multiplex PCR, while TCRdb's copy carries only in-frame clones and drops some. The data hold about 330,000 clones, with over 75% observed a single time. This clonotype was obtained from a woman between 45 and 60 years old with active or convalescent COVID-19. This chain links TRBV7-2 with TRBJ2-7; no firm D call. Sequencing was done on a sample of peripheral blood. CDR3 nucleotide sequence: TGTGCCAGCAGCTTCCGGGTTCAGAGGTACGAGCAGTACTTC. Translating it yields CASSFRVQRYEQYF.